These 20 T cell receptor beta chains originate from one sample sequenced in a study of CD8 T cells in Susac syndrome (dated by TCRdb to about 2019). The method was the immunoSEQ multiplex PCR assay. RNA was extracted using the RNeasy kit, and roughly 0.5 to 1 microgram was reverse transcribed with random hexamers. TCRdb's own reprocessing of the public reads used fastp at Q25 and MiXCR and kept productive beta chains. When rows share a CDR3 protein, they turn into one entry using the most common DNA and genes. This sample comprises about 26,000 distinct CDR3 sequences, about 95% of them detected only once. The biggest ten clones account for about 0.26% of the sample. Sequenced material: CD8+ T cells from PBMCs. Receptors were obtained from a human donor in good health.

This chain uses TRBV27 with TRBJ2-7; the D gene is possibly TRBD1 (6 bases). V gave up 5 bases and J gave up 11 bases, with 13 bases separating them. The germline V gene has CDR1 MNHEY and CDR2 SMNVEV (reference sequence). The CDR3 runs 11 residues. CDR3 in amino acids: CASSKGQQEYF. CDR3 bases: TGTGCCAGCAGTAAAGGACAGCAAGAGTACTTC.

V usage is TRBV29-1 and J usage is TRBJ2-5; possible D gene TRBD1, 5 bases. Germline V gene sequence: CDR1 SQVTM, CDR2 ANQGSEA. CDR3 size: 13 residues. Trimming cost V 6 bases and J 4 bases, with 15 bases left between them. The CDR3 nucleotides read TGCAGCGTCGAACTAAGGGGCCCAGAGACCCAGTACTTC. Its protein is CSVELRGPETQYF.

The chain uses TRBV5-4 and TRBJ1-1; D uncertain. V gave up 1 base and J gave up 5 bases, with 6 bases separating them. Per the germline V gene, CDR1 is SGHNT and CDR2 is YYREEE (reference sequence). This CDR3 region has 12 residues. This CDR3 is CASSLIGTEAFF. As DNA, the CDR3 is TGTGCCAGCAGCTTGATTGGGACTGAAGCTTTCTTT.

The V call is TRBV3-1, the J call TRBJ1-1; D is unclear. CDR3 length: 15 amino acids. Germline V lookup: CDR1 LGHDT, CDR2 YNNKEL (reference sequence). Trimming removed 3 bases at V and 6 bases at J, with 17 bases between. The CDR3 is CASSHGNLEVPEAFF. The CDR3 DNA sequence: TGTGCCAGCAGCCACGGCAATTTGGAGGTTCCTGAAGCTTTCTTT. The full variable domain, with the rest looked up from reference TRBV3-1 and TRBJ1-1, is DTAVSQTPKYLVTQMGNDKSIKCEQNLGHDTMYWYKQDSKKFLKIMFSYNNKELIINETVPNRFSPKSPDKAHLNLHINSLELGDSAVYFCASSHGNLEVPEAFFGQGTRLTVV.

This clonotype was counted a single time. Written as DNA, the CDR3 is TGTGCCAGCAGCCAAAGGCAGAACACTGAAGCTTTCTTT. It codes for CASSQRQNTEAFF. The chain combines TRBV6-2 or TRBV6-3 with TRBJ1-1; no clear D. The V end lost 6 bases, the J end lost 1 base, and 9 bases lay between the germline ends. This CDR3 region has 13 residues. The germline gives CDR1 MNHEY, CDR2 SVGEGT.

The chain links TRBV20-1 to TRBJ1-1, with a tentative D call TRBD1 (6 bases). CDR3 length equals 12 residues. The germline V gene encodes CDR1 DFQATT and CDR2 SNEGSKA (reference sequence). The V gene lost 6 bases and the J gene lost 6 bases, with 14 bases spanning the gap. CDR3 residues: CSAYLDSSEAFF. CDR3 in DNA: TGCAGTGCCTACCTGGACAGCTCTGAAGCTTTCTTT.

The chain has TRBV20-1 and TRBJ2-1; 10 bases are shared with TRBD2. V was clipped by 6 bases and J by 4 bases; unmatched bases: 6. CDR1 is DFQATT and CDR2 is SNEGSKA in the germline V gene (reference sequence). The CDR3 is 14 residues long. The CDR3 loop reads CSAITSGEYNEQFF. CDR3 in DNA: TGCAGTGCGATCACTAGCGGGGAATACAATGAGCAGTTCTTC.

The chain uses TRBV20-1 and TRBJ2-3; maybe TRBD2 (6 bases). Trimming shortened V by 7 bases and J by 2 bases, and 13 bases separated the two germline ends. There are 13 residues in the CDR3. Germline V lookup: CDR1 DFQATT, CDR2 SNEGSKA (reference sequence). The CDR3 here is CSVRRGLTDTQYF. The CDR3 DNA is TGCAGTGTACGGCGGGGCCTCACAGATACGCAGTATTTT.

This rearrangement joins TRBV5-1 to TRBJ2-7; D is unresolved. Deletions cut 3 bases from V and 3 bases from J, with 10 bases between. This CDR3 spans 13 amino acids. Per germline, CDR1 SGHRS and CDR2 YFSETQ. The CDR3 spells CASSSRSLYEQYF. The CDR3 bases are TGCGCCAGCAGCTCCCGAAGTCTCTACGAGCAGTACTTC.

The gene calls are TRBV7-2 and TRBJ1-5; 9 nucleotides line up with TRBD1. Germline assignment: CDR1 SGHTA and CDR2 FQGNSA. V shed 6 bases, J shed 7 bases, and the junction held 7 bases outside the gene matches. The CDR3 sequence is 14 residues long. CDR3 bases: TGTGCCAGCAGTTCAACAGGGGGCGGGCAGCCCCAGCATTTT. This codes for CASSSTGGGQPQHF.

The chain carries TRBV2 and TRBJ2-1; D is undetermined. The CDR3 covers 10 residues. Trimming cost V 8 bases and J 3 bases, with 2 bases left between them. CDR1 is SNHLY, CDR2 FYNNEI, per germline. CDR3 bases: TGTGCCAGCTTCTACAATGAGCAGTTCTTC. Translated: CASFYNEQFF.

With regard to this clonotype: At one end the junction does not follow the germline gene, possibly because of a read error. The rearrangement uses TRBV10-3 and TRBJ2-7, with TRBD1 matching 7 bases. The V gene's germline CDR1 is ENHRY and CDR2 SYGVKD. This CDR3 comprises 13 residues. CDR3 nucleotides: TGTGCCATCAGTGCCCCCATCGACAGGGTCCAGAACTTC. Amino acid sequence: CAISAPIDRVQNF.

V gene TRBV19 combines with J gene TRBJ1-1, with D uncertain. With 8 bases removed from V and 0 bases from J, the gap between germline ends came to 16 bases. CDR1 is LNHDA, CDR2 SQIVND, per germline (reference sequence). The CDR3 loop spans 15 amino acids. CDR3 DNA: TGTGCCAGTGGATCCCTACACATCATGAACACTGAAGCTTTCTTT. Translated, it gives CASGSLHIMNTEAFF. Variable domain in full (rest from reference TRBV19 and TRBJ1-1): DGGITQSPKYLFRKEGQNVTLSCEQNLNHDAMYWYRQDPGQGLRLIYYSQIVNDFQKGDIAEGYSVSREKKESFPLTVTSAQKNPTAFYLCASGSLHIMNTEAFFGQGTRLTVV.

The chain has TRBV6-2 or TRBV6-3 and TRBJ1-1; a possible D gene is TRBD1 (5 bases). CDR3 length equals 15 residues. Germline CDR1 and CDR2: MNHEY and SVGEGT. The ends were cut back, 1 base at V and 0 bases at J, with 9 bases in the middle. The CDR3 bases are TGTGCCAGCAGTTACTGGGGACCTATGAACACTGAAGCTTTCTTT. Amino acid sequence: CASSYWGPMNTEAFF.

The rearrangement uses TRBV7-9 and TRBJ2-5, with 12 positions matching TRBD2. This CDR3 has 18 amino acids. V shed 6 bases, J shed 5 bases, and the junction held 16 bases outside the gene matches. The germline V gene encodes CDR1 SEHNR and CDR2 FQNEAQ (reference sequence). The chain's CDR3 is CASRPSLAGGPNGETQYF. The CDR3 DNA reads TGTGCCAGCAGGCCCTCACTAGCGGGGGGACCTAATGGGGAGACCCAGTACTTC.

The V call is TRBV4-3, the J call TRBJ1-6; no definite D call. The CDR3 totals 16 residues. CDR1 is LGHNA, CDR2 YSLEER, per germline. Trimming took off 0 bases at V and 7 bases at J, with 13 bases between the two ends. The CDR3 loop is CASSQEGKDRNSPLHF. The DNA of the CDR3 is TGCGCCAGCAGCCAAGAAGGGAAGGATAGGAATTCACCCCTCCACTTT.

The rearrangement joins TRBV2 to TRBJ2-6; D may be TRBD1 (5 bases). The CDR3 length is 15 residues. Trimming removed 3 bases from V and 2 bases from J, with 8 bases in between. CDR1 is SNHLY, CDR2 FYNNEI, per germline. Here the CDR3 DNA reads TGTGCCAGCAGTGATTTAGGGGCTGGGGCCAACGTCCTGACTTTC. It translates to CASSDLGAGANVLTF.

J is TRBJ1-1 and V is TRBV10-2; D possibly corresponds to TRBD1 (5 bases). The CDR3 has 11 residues. Germline assignment: CDR1 WSHSY and CDR2 SAAADI. Trimming left V 5 bases short and J 7 bases short, with 8 bases between. CDR3 protein: CASSTGSEAFF. Here the CDR3 DNA reads TGCGCCAGCAGTACAGGAAGTGAAGCTTTCTTT.

The CDR3 loop reads CASSQDSRTVNEKLFF. As DNA, the CDR3 is TGCGCCAGCAGCCAAGATTCTCGGACAGTTAATGAAAAACTGTTTTTT. The gene calls are TRBV4-3 and TRBJ1-4, with D possibly being TRBD1 (6 bases). V lost 0 bases to trimming and J lost 4 bases, with 12 bases between them. The CDR3 consists of 16 residues. Germline-derived CDR1 and CDR2 are LGHNA and YSLEER.

This chain uses TRBV6-6 with TRBJ1-1; D is unclear. V was clipped by 0 bases and J by 6 bases, with 8 bases between them. The CDR3 runs to 13 residues. Per germline, CDR1 MNHNY and CDR2 SVGAGI (reference sequence). The CDR3 nucleotides are TGTGCCAGCAGTTACTCGGCGTCGGCTGAAGCTTTCTTT. It codes for CASSYSASAEAFF.